What follows describes a single T cell receptor beta chain. Methods used by the authors: It was from reference gene primer amplification that nucleated cell counts were estimated. Generated by immunoSEQ multiplex PCR, the TCRdb table keeps only in-frame clones and is missing some. The V and J calls and clone size are taken from that table; D and trimming were inferred from the DNA. Of tens of thousands of clones in the sample, around 87% were seen once. This sample is part of a study of blood T cell repertoires in COVID-19. In the study overall: Both acute and convalescent COVID-19 samples were obtained from the United States, Italy and Spain. From T cells, B-cell-depleted T cells, or PBMCs came the material, which was cDNA or gDNA.

CDR3 size: 16 residues. V lost 5 bases to trimming and J lost 2 bases, with 15 bases between them. Germline V gene data show CDR1 as SEHNR and CDR2 as FQNEAQ (reference sequence). V is TRBV7-9 and J is TRBJ2-2; D gene unclear. The origin of this receptor is a human donor in a cohort sampled during active COVID-19. The donor label of this sample is uncertain. Material: peripheral blood. The CDR3 loop reads CASSQMIPDNTGELFF. The DNA for the CDR3 is TGTGCCAGCAGCCAAATGATACCAGATAACACCGGGGAGCTGTTTTTT.